The clone carrying this T cell receptor (beta chain) has ten or more counts. Its specificity is unknown. Germline lookup yields CDR1 SGHRS and CDR2 YFSETQ. Trimming cost V 1 base and J 8 bases, with 7 bases left between them. This CDR3 comprises 12 residues. The authors made TCR beta cDNA from around 500 ng total RNA with a constant-region primer. Three nested multiplex PCR rounds, a slightly modified ARM-PCR method, built the TCR beta libraries. Investigators reported that the first two PCR rounds, at 9 to 11 cycles each, used TRBV1-TRBV30 forward primers with a C-beta reverse primer. TCRdb re-analysed the multiplex PCR reads in MiXCR, keeping a single row per CDR3 protein. This repertoire shows some 110,000 distinct CDR3 sequences, 55% to 75% found once; its top ten account for 8% to 9%. Each 20-30 mg portion of unsorted bulk tissue served as the source for co-extraction of RNA and DNA. The data were obtained in a study of tumor-infiltrating lymphocytes in primary liver carcinoma. Overall study results and limits: Tumor region pairs shared more overlap than did tumor-adjacent and tumor-blood pairs.

The sequence came from an older woman with primary liver carcinoma and hepatitis B virus infection. The specimen was liver tumor tissue from sampling region 3. Subset reported: tumor region T3, left-lateral pole. This rearrangement joins TRBV5-1 to TRBJ2-1; D may be TRBD2 (5 bases). The CDR3 DNA is TGCGCCAGCAGCTTGAAGAGGGATGAGCAGTTCTTC. It codes for CASSLKRDEQFF.